What follows are 30 T cell receptor beta chains derived from one specimen sequenced in a study of cytomegalovirus exposure and HLA in healthy donors. PCR involved 60 Vbeta and 13 Jbeta primers. TCRdb keeps only in-frame clones here, not all; method: immunoSEQ multiplex PCR. The sample carries 60,000 to 75,000 clones, roughly 85% recorded once. Sequenced material: PBMCs. These receptors were taken from a female donor in good health and CMV-seronegative.

The chain uses TRBV29-1 and TRBJ1-2, with no clear D. Germline CDR1 SQVTM, CDR2 ANQGSEA. The CDR3 contains 11 residues. CDR3 nucleotide sequence: TGCAGGGGAGGAGGAGACTATGGCTACACCTTC. Its protein is CRGGGDYGYTF.

The chain has TRBV30 and TRBJ2-7; 9 nucleotides match TRBD1. The V gene end was trimmed by 3 bases and the J gene end by 6 bases; junction bases not matched to a gene: 3. The CDR3 length is 12 residues. In germline, CDR1 is GTSNPN, CDR2 SVGIG (reference sequence). This chain's CDR3 is CAWRQGAGEQYF. The CDR3 nucleotides read TGTGCCTGGAGACAGGGGGCTGGCGAGCAGTACTTC.

The J gene is TRBJ2-3, the V gene TRBV4-1; D gene uncertain. Germline values: CDR1 MGHRA, CDR2 YSYEKL. V lost 1 base and J 4 bases, leaving 15 bases between the germline ends. This CDR3 region has 16 residues. The CDR3 DNA is TGCGCCAGCAGCCAAGGGTACCCCGCGCCCCCAGATACGCAGTATTTT. It yields the protein CASSQGYPAPPDTQYF.

The chain carries TRBV2 and TRBJ1-2, with D uncertain. There are 11 residues in the CDR3. V lost 7 bases, J lost 8 bases, and 11 bases lay in between. In germline, CDR1 is SNHLY, CDR2 FYNNEI. The CDR3 DNA reads TGTGCCAGCACCCTATACCTGGGCTACACCTTC. Translating it yields CASTLYLGYTF.

V gene TRBV28 combines with J gene TRBJ1-1; tentatively, D is TRBD1 (5 bases). The CDR3 spans 16 residues. Trimming removed 3 bases at V and 3 bases at J, with 17 bases between. Germline V gene lookup returns CDR1 MDHEN and CDR2 SYDVKM. CDR3 region: CASSLGRAVSYTEAFF. The DNA for the CDR3 is TGTGCCAGCAGTTTGGGCAGGGCGGTATCTTACACTGAAGCTTTCTTT.

The table lists this clone with a few counts. This chain uses TRBV6-4 with TRBJ2-2; possibly TRBD2 for D (5 bases). This CDR3 spans 19 amino acids. Germline V gives CDR1 MRHNA, CDR2 SNTAGT. V lost 0 bases and J lost 0, with 17 bases in between. The CDR3 DNA reads TGTGCCAGCAGTGACTCGAACAGCGGTTGGACGACGAACACCGGGGAGCTGTTTTTT. Its translation is CASSDSNSGWTTNTGELFF.

This clone turned up a few times. The V call is TRBV14, the J call TRBJ2-3, with 11 bases fitting TRBD2. This CDR3 spans 12 amino acids. V lost 1 base to trimming and J lost 13 bases; unmatched junction nucleotides: 1. CDR1 and CDR2 from the germline V gene are SGHDN and FVKESK. The CDR3, as DNA: TGTGCCAGCAGCCAAGGACTAGCGGGAAAGTATTTT. It translates to CASSQGLAGKYF. Together with reference TRBV14 and TRBJ2-3, the CDR3 gives the full variable domain: EAGVTQFPSHSVIEKGQTVTLRCDPISGHDNLYWYRRVMGKEIKFLLHFVKESKQDESGMPNNRFLAERTGGTYSTLKVQPAELEDSGVYFCASSQGLAGKYFGPGTRLTVL.

This sequence joins TRBV6-4 and TRBJ2-3; D not certain. Trimming pared 0 bases from V and 11 bases from J, leaving 18 bases between. This CDR3 comprises 15 residues. Per germline, CDR1 MRHNA and CDR2 SNTAGT. The CDR3 loop reads CASSDSGQPFTGQYF. The CDR3 DNA follows: TGTGCCAGCAGTGACTCCGGCCAACCGTTTACGGGGCAGTATTTT.

V and J are TRBV28 and TRBJ2-4, with D possibly being TRBD2 (5 bases). Trimming stripped 6 bases from V and 9 bases from J, with 18 bases between. The V gene's germline CDR1 is MDHEN and CDR2 SYDVKM. CDR3 length equals 14 residues. In DNA form, the CDR3 reads TGTGCCAGCAGAACCGAGGGTTTCAGGAGCATTCAGTACTTC. Residues: CASRTEGFRSIQYF.

V gene TRBV11-3 combines with J gene TRBJ2-5, with D perhaps matching TRBD2 (6 bases). CDR3 size: 16 residues. Germline lookup yields CDR1 SGHNT and CDR2 YENEEA. The V end lost 5 bases, the J end lost 5 bases, and 21 bases lay between the germline ends. The CDR3 region has the DNA TGTGCCAGCAGCCCCGGAGGGCTAGCGAGTGGGGAGACCCAGTACTTC. Amino acids: CASSPGGLASGETQYF.

The rearrangement uses TRBV11-2 and TRBJ1-1; 10 bases agree with TRBD1. The CDR3 consists of 15 residues. CDR1 is SGHAT and CDR2 is FQNNGV in the germline V gene. Losses at the gene ends were 4 bases for V and 5 bases for J; bases not matched to a gene: 7. CDR3 in DNA: TGTGCCAGCAGCTCTCGGACAGGGGGATATACTGAAGCTTTCTTT. This sequence encodes CASSSRTGGYTEAFF.

This clone appeared once. DNA of the CDR3: TGTGCCTGGAGCCGGGAGTATGGCTACACCTTC. Translated, it gives CAWSREYGYTF. The genes are TRBV30 and TRBJ1-2; the D is unclear. V was trimmed by 3 bases and J by 5 bases, leaving 7 bases between them. CDR3 length: 11 amino acids. Germline values: CDR1 GTSNPN, CDR2 SVGIG (reference sequence).

This clone was recorded once. The V and J genes are TRBV28 and TRBJ2-7; possibly TRBD1 for D (6 bases). The CDR3 is 16 amino acids. Trimming took 6 bases from V and 4 from J, leaving 22 bases between them. CDR1 and CDR2 (germline): MDHEN, SYDVKM. The CDR3 loop is CASRTWQGQSSYEQYF. The DNA of the CDR3 is TGTGCCAGCAGAACGTGGCAAGGACAGAGCTCTTACGAGCAGTACTTC.

The chain recombines TRBV4-2 with TRBJ2-1; 8 bases are a match to TRBD1. The trim removed 4 bases at V and 3 bases at J, leaving 5 bases unmatched. Germline V gene lookup returns CDR1 LGHNA and CDR2 YNFKEQ. This CDR3 is 15 amino acids long. This CDR3 is CASSPTGALYNEQFF. The CDR3 DNA reads as TGTGCCAGCAGCCCGACAGGGGCCCTCTACAATGAGCAGTTCTTC.

The chain carries TRBV6-1 and TRBJ1-4; D is ambiguous. The CDR3 is 12 residues long. Germline values: CDR1 MNHNS, CDR2 SASEGT. Trimming stripped 6 bases from V and 3 bases from J, with 5 bases between. The chain's CDR3 is CASRRANEKLFF. The CDR3 bases are TGTGCCAGCAGGCGGGCTAATGAAAAACTGTTTTTT.

The J gene is TRBJ2-7, the V gene TRBV6-1, with a weak D call TRBD2 (6 bases). The CDR3 is 11 amino acids. V lost 6 bases, J lost 7 bases, and 10 bases lay in between. The V gene's germline CDR1 is MNHNS and CDR2 SASEGT. The CDR3 DNA sequence: TGTGCCAGCAGGACGGGGGTAGAGCAGTACTTC. Protein: CASRTGVEQYF.

This clone has more than one count but fewer than ten. The gene calls are TRBV5-8 and TRBJ1-3; D gene uncertain. V lost 4 bases and J lost 0, with 11 bases in between. CDR1 is SGHTS and CDR2 is YDEGEE in the germline V gene. The CDR3 runs 15 residues. The CDR3 nucleotides are TGTGCCAGCAGCCCAGAGACTACCTCTGGAAACACCATATATTTT. Translation: CASSPETTSGNTIYF.

This clone showed up just once. The genes are TRBV30 and TRBJ2-1; 7 bases are shared with TRBD1. The CDR3 loop spans 14 amino acids. Trimming cost V 1 base and J 6 bases; bases outside gene matches: 6. Germline V CDR1 and CDR2: GTSNPN, SVGIG (reference sequence). CDR3 loop: CAWSEGARPNEQFF. The DNA for the CDR3 is TGTGCCTGGAGTGAGGGGGCCAGACCCAATGAGCAGTTCTTC.

V usage is TRBV2 and J usage is TRBJ1-5; D call uncertain. Per the germline V gene, CDR1 is SNHLY and CDR2 is FYNNEI. The V and J ends lost 7 bases and 0 bases respectively, with 10 bases between them. The CDR3 is 14 residues long. CDR3 in amino acids: CASKLAVSNQPQHF. DNA of the CDR3: TGTGCCAGCAAATTGGCGGTTAGCAATCAGCCCCAGCATTTT.

The chain links TRBV6-5 to TRBJ1-2; tentatively, D is TRBD1 (6 bases). The CDR3 is 13 residues long. V was pared by 7 bases and J by 4 bases, with 13 bases between. Germline assignment: CDR1 MNHEY and CDR2 SVGAGI. CDR3 sequence (DNA): TGTGCCAGCAACCCACAGGGAAGCTATGGCTACACCTTC. This codes for CASNPQGSYGYTF.

The sample holds a few counts of this clone. The chain employs TRBV6-1 and TRBJ2-7; D is perhaps TRBD1 (5 bases). The ends were cut back, 8 bases at V and 5 bases at J, with 13 bases in the middle. The CDR3 has 12 amino acids. Looked up from germline, CDR1 is MNHNS and CDR2 is SASEGT. The CDR3 region is CASFRQGHEQYF. In DNA form, the CDR3 reads TGTGCCAGCTTTAGGCAGGGCCACGAGCAGTACTTC.

CDR3 sequence (DNA): TGTGCCAGCAGCCAGATTGGGACTAGCGGGGTGGCTAGCACAGATACGCAGTATTTT. This gives the protein CASSQIGTSGVASTDTQYF. V and J are TRBV7-3 and TRBJ2-3; 13 bases map to TRBD2. The ends lost 5 bases at V and 0 bases at J; junction bases unmatched: 11. Looked up from germline, CDR1 is SGHTA and CDR2 is FQGTGA. CDR3 size: 19 residues.

The chain employs TRBV10-1 and TRBJ1-4, with D possibly TRBD1 on 6 matching bases. V was pared by 3 bases and J by 8 bases, with 10 bases between. This CDR3 comprises 13 residues. Germline assignment: CDR1 WNHNN and CDR2 SYGVQD (reference sequence). CDR3: CASSEVRGEKLFF. The CDR3, as DNA: TGCGCCAGCAGTGAAGTCAGGGGCGAAAAACTGTTTTTT.

The chain joins TRBV7-9 to TRBJ2-1; D perhaps matches TRBD2 (6 bases). The germline V and J ends were trimmed by 2 bases and 8 bases, with 10 bases remaining between them. There are 13 residues in the CDR3. CDR1 and CDR2 from the germline V gene are SEHNR and FQNEAQ (reference sequence). DNA of the CDR3: TGTGCCAGCAGCTTACCCCGGGGGTATGAGCAGTTCTTC. It codes for CASSLPRGYEQFF. Drawing the rest from reference TRBV7-9 and TRBJ2-1, the complete variable domain is DTGVSQNPRHKITKRGQNVTFRCDPISEHNRLYWYRQTLGQGPEFLTYFQNEAQLEKSRLLSDRFSAERPKGSFSTLEIQRTEQGDSAMYLCASSLPRGYEQFFGPGTRLTVL.

This clone came up a few times. This chain joins TRBV5-4 and TRBJ1-3; TRBD1 agrees at 10 bases. V shed 0 bases and J 8 bases; nucleotides not matched to a gene: 5. The CDR3 is 15 amino acids. CDR1 is SGHNT and CDR2 is YYREEE in the germline V gene (reference sequence). For the CDR3, the DNA is TGTGCCAGCAGCTTGGCGGGGACAGGGGAAGACACCATATATTTT. Translation gives CASSLAGTGEDTIYF.

V gene TRBV7-3 combines with J gene TRBJ2-3; 9 bases fit TRBD2. The CDR3 loop spans 16 amino acids. J gave up 3 bases and V 5 bases, and 9 bases lay outside the gene matches. Germline assignment: CDR1 SGHTA and CDR2 FQGTGA. CDR3 loop: CASSVPGLAETDTQYF. For the CDR3, the DNA is TGTGCCAGCAGCGTACCGGGACTAGCAGAAACAGATACGCAGTATTTT. Filled out from reference TRBV7-3 and TRBJ2-3, the complete variable domain reads GAGVSQTPSNKVTEKGKYVELRCDPISGHTALYWYRQSLGQGPEFLIYFQGTGAADDSGLPNDRFFAVRPEGSVSTLKIQRTERGDSAVYLCASSVPGLAETDTQYFGPGTRLTVL.

The chain recombines TRBV6-5 with TRBJ2-7, with 12 nucleotides matching TRBD1. There are 16 residues in the CDR3. V lost 3 bases and J lost 3; bases outside the gene matches: 6. The V gene's germline CDR1 is MNHEY and CDR2 SVGAGI. The CDR3 bases are TGTGCCAGCAGTTATTCCGGGACAGGGGGCCTCTACGAGCAGTACTTC. As protein: CASSYSGTGGLYEQYF.

V gene TRBV10-3 combines with J gene TRBJ2-7, with TRBD1 matching over 8 bases. The ends lost 8 bases at V and 5 bases at J; junction bases unmatched: 11. The CDR3 has 14 residues. Germline loops: CDR1 ENHRY, CDR2 SYGVKD. The CDR3 loop is CAIQKPGGGHEQYF. The DNA of the CDR3 is TGTGCCATCCAGAAACCAGGGGGCGGTCACGAGCAGTACTTC.

The rearrangement uses TRBV7-8 and TRBJ1-5; the D is unclear. The CDR3 covers 16 residues. Germline V gives CDR1 SGHVS, CDR2 FQNEAQ. V was cut by 0 bases and J by 5 bases, with 14 bases left in between. The CDR3 sequence is CASSLAFSAGDQPQHF. CDR3 coding DNA: TGTGCCAGCAGCTTAGCATTTTCGGCCGGAGATCAGCCCCAGCATTTT. Drawing the rest from reference TRBV7-8 and TRBJ1-5, the complete variable domain is GAGVSQSPRYKVAKRGQDVALRCDPISGHVSLFWYQQALGQGPEFLTYFQNEAQLDKSGLPSDRFFAERPEGSVSTLKIQRTQQEDSAVYLCASSLAFSAGDQPQHFGDGTRLSIL.

This chain uses TRBV9 with TRBJ2-7; D gene uncertain. Germline lookup yields CDR1 SGDLS and CDR2 YYNGEE. V lost 0 bases, J lost 3 bases, and 16 bases lay in between. This CDR3 has 16 residues. The CDR3 nucleotides read TGTGCCAGCAGCGTAGAACAGAAGCAGACCTACTACGAGCAGTACTTC. As protein: CASSVEQKQTYYEQYF.